This T cell receptor beta chain was found in a study of shared clonotypes between healthy human individuals. Overall study results and limits: How much donors shared clonotypes was expected to be affected by sequencing depth.

As for this clone: Its matching antigen is unknown.

Using immunoSEQ multiplex PCR, the repertoire was profiled, and TCRdb retains in-frame clones only, with some absent. There are fewer than 600,000 clones in the sample; about 80% occur only once, and around 13% lies in the top ten. Adult donors, all healthy and HIV-negative, had no recent acute infections or vaccinations. The TCR comes from a woman aged 40 to 50 in good health. Some clones in this sample may be carry-over from other donors' samples. What was sequenced was PBMCs.

The CDR3 here is CASSLNSGAYNEQFF. The CDR3 DNA follows: TGTGCCAGCAGCTTAAATAGCGGGGCCTACAATGAGCAGTTCTTC. The chain couples TRBV7-2 to TRBJ2-1; 8 bases align to TRBD2. The CDR3 covers 15 residues. Losses at the gene ends were 2 bases for V and 2 bases for J; bases not matched to a gene: 2. The V gene's germline CDR1 is SGHTA and CDR2 FQGNSA.